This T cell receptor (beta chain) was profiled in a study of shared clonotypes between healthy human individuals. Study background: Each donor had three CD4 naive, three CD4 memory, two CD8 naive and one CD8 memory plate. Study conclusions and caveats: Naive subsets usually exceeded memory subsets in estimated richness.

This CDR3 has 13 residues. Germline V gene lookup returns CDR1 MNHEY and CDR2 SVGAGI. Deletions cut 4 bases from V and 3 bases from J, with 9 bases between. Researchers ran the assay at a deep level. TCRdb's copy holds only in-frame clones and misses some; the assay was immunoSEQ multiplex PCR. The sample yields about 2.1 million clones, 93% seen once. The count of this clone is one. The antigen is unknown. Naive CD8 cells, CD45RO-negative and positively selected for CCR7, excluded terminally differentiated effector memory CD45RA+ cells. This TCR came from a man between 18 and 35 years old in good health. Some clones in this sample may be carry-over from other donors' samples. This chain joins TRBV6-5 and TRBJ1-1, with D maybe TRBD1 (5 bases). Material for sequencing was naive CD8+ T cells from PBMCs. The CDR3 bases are TGTGCCAGCAGTTCGACAGTTTACACTGAAGCTTTCTTT. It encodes CASSSTVYTEAFF.